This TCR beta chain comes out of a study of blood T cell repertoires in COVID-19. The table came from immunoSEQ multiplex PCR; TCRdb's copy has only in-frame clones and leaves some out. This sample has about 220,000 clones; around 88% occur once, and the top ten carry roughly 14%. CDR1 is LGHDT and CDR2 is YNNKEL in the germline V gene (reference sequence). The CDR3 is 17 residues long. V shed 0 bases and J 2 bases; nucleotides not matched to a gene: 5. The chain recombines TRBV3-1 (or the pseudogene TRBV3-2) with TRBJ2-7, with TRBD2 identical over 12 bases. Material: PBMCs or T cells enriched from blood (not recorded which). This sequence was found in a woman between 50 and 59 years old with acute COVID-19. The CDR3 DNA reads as TGTGCCAGCAGCCAAGAAACACTAGCGGGAGGACCCTACGAGCAGTACTTC. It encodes CASSQETLAGGPYEQYF.